This entry describes one T cell receptor beta chain. Both 60 Vbeta primers and 13 Jbeta primers went into the PCR. The data were produced by immunoSEQ multiplex PCR, yet TCRdb's version contains in-frame clones alone and is incomplete. This table lists almost 45,000 clones. This entry is derived from a study of cytomegalovirus exposure and HLA in healthy donors. V lost 6 bases and J lost 10, with 9 bases in between. This CDR3 spans 11 amino acids. The germline V gene encodes CDR1 SNHLY and CDR2 FYNNEI. The chain carries TRBV2 and TRBJ1-4; no definite D call. This sequence originates from a male donor in good health and CMV-seronegative. Sequencing input: PBMCs. CDR3 sequence reads: CASRLDGKLFF. The CDR3 region has the DNA TGTGCCAGCAGGCTAGACGGAAAACTGTTTTTT.